Sequencing of this T cell receptor beta chain was carried out in a study of blood T cell repertoires in COVID-19 (dated by TCRdb to 2020 to 2021). In terms of the full investigation: Collaborator samples came from the United States, Italy and Spain and covered acute and convalescent phases of COVID-19. The prospective study material was composed of cDNA or gDNA derived from T cells, B-cell-depleted T cells, or PBMCs. Deeply sampled blood TCRbeta repertoires from subjects exposed to, actively infected with, or recovered from COVID-19 were included in the dataset. The repertoires were released in a freely available public database meant as a resource for research on the immune response to SARS-CoV-2. The samples were drawn from two sources: the first 160 participants of the ongoing ImmuneRACE study, and approximately 1,300 subjects contributed by 6 global collaborators. Sample metadata almost always included a de-identified subject ID, COVID-19 status, age in years and sex. Where available, HLA class I and class II types were taken from metadata supplied by the sample provider and were not determined by assay-based typing.

About this clone: Its antigen is currently not known. The sample holds no much larger clone one base away, and base qualities are not on file.

Overall study results and their limits: The amount of clinical and demographic metadata varied by source and participant and was provided uncurated.

Trimming takes 1 base from V and 5 bases from J, and the germline ends sit 6 bases apart. CDR1 and CDR2, per the germline V gene, are MGHRA and YSYEKL. The CDR3, from cysteine to phenylalanine, totals 13 residues. Only the CDR3 part of the read is kept: 39 bases, read in frame from the first base. One collaborating source in Seattle enrolled patients while the patients were actively infected and followed the patients over time throughout the course of disease. Collaborating institutions collected whole blood in K2EDTA tubes following their own protocols. For TCRbeta analysis, collaborator samples were shipped as frozen whole blood, as isolated PBMCs, or as DNA extracted from either sample type. TCRbeta CDR3 regions were amplified from genomic DNA using the immunoSEQ Assay, a bias-controlled multiplex PCR. From the authors' description of their analysis: The number of nucleated cells in each sample was estimated by amplification of reference gene primers within the assay. To quantify the absolute abundance of each unique TCRbeta CDR3 rearrangement, sequence reads were collapsed and filtered. For each sample, productive Simpson clonality was calculated by taking the square root of Simpson's diversity index across productive rearrangements. TCRdb mirrors the immuneACCESS table, restricted to in-frame sequences. Some clones are absent from its copies; in checked studies, under half trace to an unresolved V gene, and the reason for the others is unknown. V and J calls plus clone size are reproduced from that table; the DNA served to infer D and trimming. The table for this sample lists 150,000 to 200,000 clones; just over 90% of them were counted only once. The top ten constitute under 2% of the sample.

This chain joins TRBV4-1 to TRBJ1-3, with the D gene too uncertain to name. The receptor was isolated from an older woman with COVID-19, enrolled during active disease. The specimen sequenced was peripheral blood. The CDR3: CASSQVVRNTIYF. The bases are TGCGCCAGCAGCCAAGTAGTCCGAAACACCATATATTTT.